The next 11 T cell receptor beta chains were all read from a single sample in a study of graft-versus-host responses after intestinal transplantation. The repertoire was sequenced with immunoSEQ multiplex PCR; TCRdb's copy has only in-frame clones and lacks some. The table includes tens of thousands of clones, 90% detected once. Their cognate antigens are unknown. The sample in question was unstimulated CD4+ T cells sorted from spleen or lymph node cells, obtained before intestinal transplant. All receptors come from a human donor who received an intestinal transplant.

Concerning this clone: One end of the junction does not line up with germline, which may come from a read error. This rearrangement joins TRBV7-7 to TRBJ2-7, with D possibly TRBD1 on 6 matching bases. The V gene's germline CDR1 is SSHAT and CDR2 FNYEAQ (reference sequence). The CDR3 is 13 amino acids. The CDR3 loop is CASSLGTINEQYF. As DNA, the CDR3 is TGTGCTAGCAGCTTAGGGACAATTAACGAGCAGTACTTC.

This chain uses TRBV4-2 with TRBJ2-2, with D possibly matching TRBD1 (5 bases). Per germline, CDR1 LGHNA and CDR2 YNFKEQ. The CDR3 extends over 16 amino acids. V was shortened by 4 bases and J by 4 bases, with 16 bases between the two germline ends. CDR3 nucleotides: TGTGCCAGCAGCCCACCGGGCCTCCAGGGCACCGGGGAGCTGTTTTTT. Translation: CASSPPGLQGTGELFF.

J is TRBJ1-2 and V is TRBV19; TRBD1 matches at 7 bases. The length of the CDR3 is 15 residues. V dropped 4 bases and J dropped 5; count of bases not matched to a gene: 10. Per the germline V gene, CDR1 is LNHDA and CDR2 is SQIVND (reference sequence). Here the CDR3 DNA reads TGTGCCAGTAGTACCGGGACAGCCACAGGTTATGGCTACACCTTC. Protein sequence: CASSTGTATGYGYTF.

This chain uses TRBV4-1 with TRBJ2-1, with 10 bases that match TRBD2. The CDR3 is 15 amino acids. Germline values: CDR1 MGHRA, CDR2 YSYEKL. The ends lost 0 bases at V and 10 bases at J; junction bases unmatched: 6. The CDR3: CASSQDRASGGEQFF. The DNA for the CDR3 is TGCGCCAGCAGCCAAGATCGGGCTAGCGGGGGCGAGCAGTTCTTC.

V usage is TRBV9 and J usage is TRBJ2-1; 7 nucleotides line up with TRBD1. This CDR3 comprises 17 residues. V shed 2 bases, J shed 10 bases, and the junction held 18 bases outside the gene matches. The germline V gene has CDR1 SGDLS and CDR2 YYNGEE. CDR3 sequence: CASSVRWGTDIGPEQFF. In nucleotides, the CDR3 is TGTGCCAGCAGCGTCAGGTGGGGGACAGACATCGGACCAGAGCAGTTCTTC.

The chain recombines TRBV6-1 with TRBJ1-2; 8 nucleotides agree with TRBD1. Germline loops: CDR1 MNHNS, CDR2 SASEGT. The CDR3 covers 15 residues. Trimming cost V 6 bases and J 7 bases; bases outside gene matches: 13. The CDR3 sequence: CASRITGGDRSGYTF. For the CDR3, the DNA is TGTGCCAGCAGAATTACAGGGGGGGATCGGAGTGGCTACACCTTC.

The chain employs TRBV7-3 and TRBJ1-1; D gene uncertain. Germline-derived CDR1 and CDR2 are SGHTA and FQGTGA. Trimming took off 5 bases at V and 2 bases at J, with 15 bases between the two ends. The CDR3 covers 15 residues. CDR3 loop: CASSPRGSANTEAFF. In DNA, the CDR3 is TGTGCCAGCAGCCCGAGAGGGAGCGCAAACACTGAAGCTTTCTTT.

V is TRBV5-1 and J is TRBJ1-2; no firm D call. The CDR3 length is 11 residues. Trimming took off 6 bases at V and 8 bases at J, with 11 bases between the two ends. In germline, CDR1 is SGHRS, CDR2 YFSETQ. As DNA, the CDR3 is TGCGCCAGCAATTCGTCTCGGGGCTACACCTTC. It encodes CASNSSRGYTF. The variable domain in full, with the rest retrieved from reference TRBV5-1 and TRBJ1-2, is KAGVTQTPRYLIKTRGQQVTLSCSPISGHRSVSWYQQTPGQGLQFLFEYFSETQRNKGNFPGRFSGRQFSNSRSEMNVSTLELGDSALYLCASNSSRGYTFGSGTRLTVV.

The CDR3, as DNA: TGTGCCAGCAGTGGGCAGTTTGCGGGGGAAGCTTTCTTT. Its protein product is CASSGQFAGEAFF. This rearrangement joins TRBV2 to TRBJ1-1; D remains ambiguous. This CDR3 has 13 amino acids. Germline assignment: CDR1 SNHLY and CDR2 FYNNEI. The V end was cut by 4 bases, the J end by 8 bases, with 14 bases between.

The chain carries TRBV4-2 and TRBJ2-1; D uncertain. Germline V gene data show CDR1 as LGHNA and CDR2 as YNFKEQ. The CDR3 sequence is 11 residues long. V was cut by 2 bases and J by 9 bases, with 5 bases left in between. The CDR3, as DNA: TGTGCCAGCAGCCAACCGGGTGAGCAGTTCTTC. Translation gives CASSQPGEQFF.

The rearrangement uses TRBV12-5 and TRBJ2-7; D perhaps matches TRBD1 (5 bases). CDR3 size: 13 residues. V was pared by 6 bases and J by 4 bases, with 13 bases between. Germline CDR1 and CDR2: LGHNT and FRNRAP. The CDR3: CASGHRRGYEQYF. CDR3 nucleotides: TGTGCTAGTGGGCACCGAAGGGGTTACGAGCAGTACTTC.